The text below deals with one T cell receptor beta chain. Its antigen is as yet unknown. This sample stems from a study of T cell responses to AZD1222 COVID-19 vaccine. As for the study in general: Pooling was applied to second doses at about 4 or about 12 weeks.

Study results and caveats: Researchers report vaccine-associated CD4 TCRs spanning spike, with dominance at 160-218 and 743-854. Spike-specific TCR breadth and depth went up after people got two AZD1222 doses.

CDR1 and CDR2 (germline): SEHNR, FQNEAQ (reference sequence). This CDR3 contains 15 residues. Trimming cost V 5 bases and J 10 bases; bases outside gene matches: 14. Profiled with immunoSEQ multiplex PCR; TCRdb holds only in-frame clones, not every one. The table has roughly 170,000 clones, 75% to 95% seen once. The source was peripheral blood, collected on day 0 of AZD1222 vaccination. The chain recombines TRBV7-9 with TRBJ2-1, with 7 bases fitting TRBD2. This TCR came from an adult in good health. CDR3 nucleotide sequence: TGTGCCAGCAGCCTAGGTCTAGCGGAATATGTGGAGCAGTTCTTC. Residues: CASSLGLAEYVEQFF. Variable domain in full (rest from reference TRBV7-9 and TRBJ2-1): DTGVSQNPRHKITKRGQNVTFRCDPISEHNRLYWYRQTLGQGPEFLTYFQNEAQLEKSRLLSDRFSAERPKGSFSTLEIQRTEQGDSAMYLCASSLGLAEYVEQFFGPGTRLTVL.